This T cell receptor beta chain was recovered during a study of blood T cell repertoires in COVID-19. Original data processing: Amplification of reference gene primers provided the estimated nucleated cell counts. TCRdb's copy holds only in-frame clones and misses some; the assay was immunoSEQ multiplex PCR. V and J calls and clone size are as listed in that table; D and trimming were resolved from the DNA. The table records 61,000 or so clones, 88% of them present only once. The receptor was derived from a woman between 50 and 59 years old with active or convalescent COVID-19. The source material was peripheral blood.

The CDR3 sequence: CASSLRRGGSSGNTIYF. CDR3 nucleotide sequence: TGTGCCAGCAGCCTCAGAAGGGGAGGCAGCTCTGGAAACACCATATATTTT. The chain recombines TRBV3-1 (or the pseudogene TRBV3-2) with TRBJ1-3, with D possibly TRBD1 on 5 matching bases. The V gene's germline CDR1 is LGHDT and CDR2 YNNKEL (reference sequence). The CDR3 covers 17 residues. V lost 4 bases and J lost 0, with 16 bases in between.